This TCR beta chain was sequenced in a study of blood T cell repertoires in COVID-19. About the research overall: Samples representing acute and convalescent COVID-19 were sourced from the United States, Italy and Spain.

Authors' analysis steps: The assay estimated nucleated cells by amplifying reference gene primers. Sequencing used immunoSEQ multiplex PCR; TCRdb keeps in-frame clones, though not all of them. V and J calls and clone size follow that table, whereas D and trimming were derived from the DNA. Of about 210,000 clones in the sample, 92% were seen once. The CDR3 has 14 residues. Germline V lookup: CDR1 MNHEY, CDR2 SMNVEV (reference sequence). V lost 5 bases, J lost 5 bases, and 15 bases lay in between. Sample: peripheral blood. The TCR sequence derives from a man aged 25-45 years with acute or convalescent COVID-19. This chain uses TRBV27 with TRBJ2-5, with a possible D match to TRBD2 (6 bases). The CDR3 DNA reads TGTGCCAGCAGTCCTCGGACTATCAGGGAGACCCAGTACTTC. Translating it yields CASSPRTIRETQYF.